Detailed here is one T cell receptor beta chain. Its antigen has not been determined. No base quality values were provided; no much bigger clone lies one nucleotide off. The CDR3 regions of human TCRbeta chains were analyzed by immunosequencing. In the authors' own workflow: TCRs in the repertoires were compared against a reference library of SARS-CoV-2-specific TCRs that had been generated with the MIRA antigen-specificity platform. Breadth meant the fraction of unique TCRs that were SARS-CoV-2-associated, whereas depth meant the fraction of total T cells that were SARS-CoV-2-associated. Each spike-specific TCR was assigned to its reactive spike region and to a CD4 or CD8 class using the MIRA data. Log10-transformed breadth and depth values were compared by one-way ANOVA with Sidak's multiple comparisons tests. TCRdb provides this immuneACCESS table in a form limited to in-frame rearrangements. Some clones are lacking; in checked studies, under half of them reflect an unresolved V gene, and why the rest are absent is not known. D and trimming were read from the DNA, whereas the V and J calls and clone size are those reported in that table. In this sample the table shows under 150,000 clones, 85% to 95% of which occur a single time. The ten largest clones represent approximately 2.9% of the sample.

Per the publication, the time point label means: baseline before first vaccination. Reading the label with the study, this specimen's treatment or condition is: meningococcal conjugate vaccine given as trial control. The vaccinee samples were drawn from two UK trials, COV001 and COV002, one of which was a single-blind randomized controlled phase 2/3 trial testing AZD1222 (ChAdOx1 nCoV-19) in healthy adults. For TCRbeta chain sequencing, PBMC samples were collected from trial participants at day 0 and at day 28 after the second dose. From the cysteine through the phenylalanine, the CDR3 covers 14 amino acids. Left in the record is the CDR3 DNA by itself, 42 bases read in frame from the first base. CDR1 is given as LGHDT and CDR2 as YNNKEL, both from the germline V gene (reference sequence). Deletion took 4 bases off V and 3 bases off J, with a span of 11 bases between the germline ends. The data derive from a study of T cell responses to AZD1222 COVID-19 vaccine listed by TCRdb under 2021. With regard to the full study: A total of over 230 trial participants underwent TCR sequencing, of whom approximately 200 had received two doses of AZD1222 and about 25 had received two doses of the MenACWY control vaccine. Trial participants were enrolled into age subgroups of 18-55, 56-69 and 70-plus years, which contained about 150, 28 and 57 TCR-sequenced participants, respectively.

Overall study results and their limits: Reportedly, almost half of the unique spike-specific TCRs recognized epitopes lying outside the regions that are mutated in the B.1.351 and B.1.1.7 variants. The 56-69-year group was small, and its depth increase did not reach significance, likely because of low power. After two AZD1222 doses, both the breadth and the depth of spike-specific TCRs were significantly higher than at day 0 and than in MenACWY recipients. The vaccine-associated CD4 TCRs covered the entire spike protein, and the dominant responses fell in regions 160-218 and 743-854. Because no day 14 peak-response samples were available, repertoires were characterized only after the peak T cell response. Only a handful of AZD1222 recipients were SARS-CoV-2 seropositive at baseline, limiting conclusions about previously exposed vaccinees. Participants were mostly white British and included more females than males, and it was suggested by the authors that clonal diversity may have been underestimated.

The starting material was peripheral blood, obtained on day 0 of MenACWY control vaccination. The TCR was taken from an adult in good health. The V and J genes are TRBV3-1 (or the pseudogene TRBV3-2) and TRBJ2-3, and the D gene may be TRBD2, 6 bases matching. For the CDR3, the sequence is CASSLYGSTDTQYF. The nucleotide sequence reads as follows: TGTGCCAGCAGCCTTTACGGGAGTACAGATACGCAGTATTTT.